A selection of T cell receptor beta chains follows, all from one sample in a study of blood T cell repertoires in COVID-19. Profiling relied on immunoSEQ multiplex PCR, and the TCRdb table lists in-frame clones only, not all of them. Of 210,000 or so clones in the sample, 84% are singletons; the top ten hold about 20%. Material: peripheral blood. All receptors derive from a human donor in a cohort sampled during active COVID-19. The CDR3 runs from the conserved cysteine through the conserved F or W. A D gene is named only where the DNA matches it firmly. Clone size is given for some rows only: seen once, a few or many times, or a class if the clone is expanded.

J gene	V gene	clone size	D gene	CDR3 protein	CDR3 DNA
TRBJ2-2	TRBV3-1/TRBV3-2	-	TRBD2	CASSQGTSPRGELFF	TGTGCCAGCAGCCAAGGGACTAGCCCCAGGGGGGAGCTGTTTTTT
TRBJ2-1	TRBV10-1	few	TRBD2	CASRQSGDSYNEQFF	TGCGCCAGCCGCCAAAGCGGGGACTCCTACAATGAGCAGTTCTTC
TRBJ2-5	TRBV13	-	-	CASSFYEQETQYF	TGTGCCAGCAGCTTCTATGAGCAAGAGACCCAGTACTTC
TRBJ2-3	TRBV7-2	-	TRBD2	CASSLLAGVSDTQYF	TGTGCCAGCAGCTTATTAGCGGGAGTTTCAGATACGCAGTATTTT
TRBJ1-6	TRBV4-2	once	-	CASSQGARAGVGSPLHF	TGTGCCAGCAGCCAAGGAGCTCGCGCGGGGGTGGGTTCACCCCTCCACTTT
TRBJ2-2	TRBV19	-	-	CASSIGGGRGRTGELFF	TGTGCCAGTAGTATAGGGGGTGGCAGGGGTCGGACCGGGGAGCTGTTTTTT
TRBJ2-1	TRBV18	-	-	CASSPLVDNEQFF	TGTGCCAGCTCACCTCTCGTTGACAATGAGCAGTTCTTC
TRBJ1-2	TRBV5-1	-	-	CASSLTRDTGYTF	TGCGCCAGCAGCTTAACCCGGGACACAGGCTACACCTTC
TRBJ1-1	TRBV4-1	-	TRBD1	CASSQGTGRTEAFF	TGCGCCAGCAGCCAGGGGACAGGGAGGACTGAAGCTTTCTTT
TRBJ2-3	TRBV6-5	-	TRBD2	CASRKKAGYTDTQYF	TGTGCCAGCAGAAAAAAAGCGGGGTATACAGATACGCAGTATTTT
TRBJ1-1	TRBV5-1	once	TRBD1	CASSTRTGRADTEAFF	TGCGCCAGCAGCACCAGGACAGGGCGAGCGGACACTGAAGCTTTCTTT
TRBJ1-6	TRBV5-1	-	-	CASSSRPTAPLHF	TGCGCCAGCAGCAGTAGACCGACAGCACCCCTCCACTTT
TRBJ1-5	TRBV2	-	-	CASSEGIQPQHF	TGTGCCAGCAGTGAGGGCATTCAGCCCCAGCATTTT